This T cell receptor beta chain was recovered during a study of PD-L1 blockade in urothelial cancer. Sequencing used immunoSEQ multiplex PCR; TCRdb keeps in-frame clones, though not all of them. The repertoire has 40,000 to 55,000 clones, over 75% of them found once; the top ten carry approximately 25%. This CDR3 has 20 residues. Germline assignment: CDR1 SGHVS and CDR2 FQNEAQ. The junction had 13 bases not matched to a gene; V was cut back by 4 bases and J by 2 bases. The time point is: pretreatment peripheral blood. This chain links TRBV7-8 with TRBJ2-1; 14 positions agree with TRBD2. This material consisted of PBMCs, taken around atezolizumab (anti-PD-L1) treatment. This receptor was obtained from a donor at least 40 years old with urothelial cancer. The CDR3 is CASSSGGLAGGRSAYNEQFF. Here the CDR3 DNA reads TGTGCCAGCAGCTCCGGAGGACTAGCGGGAGGACGGAGCGCCTACAATGAGCAGTTCTTC.